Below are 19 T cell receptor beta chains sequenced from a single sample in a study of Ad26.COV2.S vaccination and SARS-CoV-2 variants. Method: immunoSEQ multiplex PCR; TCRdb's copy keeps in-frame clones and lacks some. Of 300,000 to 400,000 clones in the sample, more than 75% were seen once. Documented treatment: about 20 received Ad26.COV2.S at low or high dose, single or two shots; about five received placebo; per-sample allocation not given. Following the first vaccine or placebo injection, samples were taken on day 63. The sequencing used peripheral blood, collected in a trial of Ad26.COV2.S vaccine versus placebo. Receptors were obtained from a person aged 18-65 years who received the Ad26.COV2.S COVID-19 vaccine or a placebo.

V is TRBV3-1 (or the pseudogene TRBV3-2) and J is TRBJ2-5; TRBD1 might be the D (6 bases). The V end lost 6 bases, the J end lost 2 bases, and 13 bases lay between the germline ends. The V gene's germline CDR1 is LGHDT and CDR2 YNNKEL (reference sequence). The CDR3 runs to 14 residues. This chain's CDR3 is CASRPRTAQETQYF. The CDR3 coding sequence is TGTGCCAGCAGACCTCGGACAGCTCAAGAGACCCAGTACTTC.

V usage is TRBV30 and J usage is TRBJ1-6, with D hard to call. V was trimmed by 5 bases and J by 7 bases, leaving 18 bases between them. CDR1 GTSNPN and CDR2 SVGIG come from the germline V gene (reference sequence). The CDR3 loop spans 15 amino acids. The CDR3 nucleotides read TGTGCCTGGGGACCCCTGGACGGCGGGAATTCACCCCTCCACTTT. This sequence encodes CAWGPLDGGNSPLHF. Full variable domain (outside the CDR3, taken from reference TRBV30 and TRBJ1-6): SQTIHQWPATLVQPVGSPLSLECTVEGTSNPNLYWYRQAAGRGLQLLFYSVGIGQISSEVPQNLSASRPQDRQFILSSKKLLLSDSGFYLCAWGPLDGGNSPLHFGNGTRLTVT.

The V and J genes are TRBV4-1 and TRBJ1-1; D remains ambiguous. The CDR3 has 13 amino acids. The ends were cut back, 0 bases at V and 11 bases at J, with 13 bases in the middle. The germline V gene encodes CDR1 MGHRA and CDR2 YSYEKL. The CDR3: CASSQDELGRAFF. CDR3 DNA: TGCGCCAGCAGCCAAGATGAACTGGGTAGGGCTTTCTTT.

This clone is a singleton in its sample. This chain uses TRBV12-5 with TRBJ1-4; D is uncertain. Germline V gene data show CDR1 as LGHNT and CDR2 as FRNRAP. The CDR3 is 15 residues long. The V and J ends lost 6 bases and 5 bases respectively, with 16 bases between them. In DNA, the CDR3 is TGTGCTAGTGGCCGTGGACGGAACCTAAATGAAAAACTGTTTTTT. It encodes CASGRGRNLNEKLFF.

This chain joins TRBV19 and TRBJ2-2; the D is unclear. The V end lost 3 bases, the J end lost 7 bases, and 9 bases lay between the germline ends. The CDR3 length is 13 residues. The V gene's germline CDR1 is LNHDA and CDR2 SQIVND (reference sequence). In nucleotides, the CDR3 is TGTGCCAGTAGTATCCAGGATCTCGGGGAGCTGTTTTTT. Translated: CASSIQDLGELFF. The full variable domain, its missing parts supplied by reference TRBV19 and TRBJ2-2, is DGGITQSPKYLFRKEGQNVTLSCEQNLNHDAMYWYRQDPGQGLRLIYYSQIVNDFQKGDIAEGYSVSREKKESFPLTVTSAQKNPTAFYLCASSIQDLGELFFGEGSRLTVL.

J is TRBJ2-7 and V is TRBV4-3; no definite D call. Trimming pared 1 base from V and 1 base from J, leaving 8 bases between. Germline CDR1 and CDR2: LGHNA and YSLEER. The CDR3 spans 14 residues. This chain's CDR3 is CASSQGDGSYEQYF. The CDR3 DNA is TGCGCCAGCAGCCAAGGTGACGGATCCTACGAGCAGTACTTC.

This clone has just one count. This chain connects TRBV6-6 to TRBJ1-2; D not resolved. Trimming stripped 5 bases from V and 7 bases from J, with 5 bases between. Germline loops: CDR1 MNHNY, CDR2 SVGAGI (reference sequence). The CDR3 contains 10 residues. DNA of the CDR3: TGTGCCAGCAGTCTGGGTGGCTACACCTTC. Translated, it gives CASSLGGYTF.

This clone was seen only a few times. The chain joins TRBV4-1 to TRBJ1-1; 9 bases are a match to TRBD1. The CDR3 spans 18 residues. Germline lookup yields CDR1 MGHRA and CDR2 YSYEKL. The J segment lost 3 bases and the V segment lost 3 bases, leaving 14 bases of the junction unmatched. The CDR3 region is CASSHSPLGQGTDTEAFF. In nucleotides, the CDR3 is TGCGCCAGCAGCCACTCTCCTTTGGGACAGGGAACGGACACTGAAGCTTTCTTT.

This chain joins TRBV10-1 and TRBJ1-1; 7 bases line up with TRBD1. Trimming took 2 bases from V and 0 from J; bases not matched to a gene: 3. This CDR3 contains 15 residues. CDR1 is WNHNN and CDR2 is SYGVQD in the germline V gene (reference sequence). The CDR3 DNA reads TGCGCCAGCAGTGAGACACAGGGGATGAACACTGAAGCTTTCTTT. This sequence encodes CASSETQGMNTEAFF.

CDR3 nucleotides: TGTGCCAGCAGTTACTCTTCTCCAGGGGAAGCAGTATCGGGTGGCTACACCTTC. It encodes CASSYSSPGEAVSGGYTF. V and J are TRBV6-2 or TRBV6-3 and TRBJ1-2, with D perhaps matching TRBD1 (6 bases). V was cut by 0 bases and J by 7 bases, with 24 bases left in between. The length of the CDR3 is 18 residues. CDR1 is MNHEY and CDR2 is SVGEGT in the germline V gene.

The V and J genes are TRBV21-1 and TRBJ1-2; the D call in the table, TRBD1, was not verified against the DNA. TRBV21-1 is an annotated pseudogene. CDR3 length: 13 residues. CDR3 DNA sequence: TGTGCCAGCCCGGGACAGGGTATGAATGGCTACACCTTC. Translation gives CASPGQGMNGYTF.

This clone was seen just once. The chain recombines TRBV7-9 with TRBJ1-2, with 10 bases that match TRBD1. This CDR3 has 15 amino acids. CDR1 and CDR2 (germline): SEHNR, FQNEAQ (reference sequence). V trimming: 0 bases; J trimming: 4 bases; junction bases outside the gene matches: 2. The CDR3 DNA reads TGTGCCAGCAGCTTAGCAGGGACAGGGGTCTATGGCTACACCTTC. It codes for CASSLAGTGVYGYTF.

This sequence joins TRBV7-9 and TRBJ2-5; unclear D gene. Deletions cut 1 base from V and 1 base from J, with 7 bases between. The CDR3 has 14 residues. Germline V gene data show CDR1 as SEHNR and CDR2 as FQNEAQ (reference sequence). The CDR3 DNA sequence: TGTGCCAGCAGCTTAGTTCCTGGCCAAGAGACCCAGTACTTC. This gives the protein CASSLVPGQETQYF.

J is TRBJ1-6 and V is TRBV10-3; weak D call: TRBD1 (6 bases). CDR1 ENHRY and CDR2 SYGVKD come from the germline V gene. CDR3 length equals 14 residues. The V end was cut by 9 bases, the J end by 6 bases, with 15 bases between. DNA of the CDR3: TGTGCCATAACAGGGTTAGTAGGTAATTCACCCCTCCACTTT. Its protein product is CAITGLVGNSPLHF.

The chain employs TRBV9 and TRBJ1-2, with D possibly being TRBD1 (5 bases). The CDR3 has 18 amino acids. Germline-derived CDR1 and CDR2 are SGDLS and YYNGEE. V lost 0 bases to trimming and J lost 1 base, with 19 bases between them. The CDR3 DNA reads TGTGCCAGCAGCGTAGCACAGGAGGGTTTTTGGATTAACTATGGCTACACCTTC. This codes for CASSVAQEGFWINYGYTF.

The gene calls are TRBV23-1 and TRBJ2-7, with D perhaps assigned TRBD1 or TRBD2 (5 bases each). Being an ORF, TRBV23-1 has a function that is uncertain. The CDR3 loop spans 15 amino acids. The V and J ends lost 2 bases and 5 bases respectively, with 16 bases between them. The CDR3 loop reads CASSQRGDRPHEQYF. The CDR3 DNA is TGCGCCAGCAGTCAAAGAGGGGATCGGCCCCACGAGCAGTACTTC.

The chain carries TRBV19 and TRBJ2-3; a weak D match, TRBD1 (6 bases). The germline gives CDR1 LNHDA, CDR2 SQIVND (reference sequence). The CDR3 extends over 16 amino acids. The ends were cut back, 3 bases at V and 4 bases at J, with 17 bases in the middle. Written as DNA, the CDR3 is TGTGCCAGTAGTATCCCAAGGGGCGAGGGGGCAGATACGCAGTATTTT. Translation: CASSIPRGEGADTQYF.

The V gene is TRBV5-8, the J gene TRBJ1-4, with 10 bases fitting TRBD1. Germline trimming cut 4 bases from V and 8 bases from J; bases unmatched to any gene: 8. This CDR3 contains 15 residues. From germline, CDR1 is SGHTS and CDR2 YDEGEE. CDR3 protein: CASSTGTGVLEKLFF. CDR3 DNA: TGTGCCAGCAGCACCGGGACAGGGGTTTTGGAAAAACTGTTTTTT.

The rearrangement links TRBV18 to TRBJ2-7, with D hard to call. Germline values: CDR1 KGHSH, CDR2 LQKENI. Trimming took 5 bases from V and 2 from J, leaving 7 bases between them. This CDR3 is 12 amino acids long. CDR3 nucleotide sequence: TGTGCCAGCTCAGGCACCACCTACGAGCAGTACTTC. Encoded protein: CASSGTTYEQYF.